This T cell receptor beta chain was documented in a study of blood T cell repertoires in COVID-19. Study-wide context: T cells, B-cell-depleted T cells, or PBMCs supplied cDNA or gDNA.

J lost 8 bases, V lost 4 bases, and 11 bases had no gene match. Looked up from germline, CDR1 is SEHNR and CDR2 is FQNEAQ (reference sequence). This CDR3 spans 15 amino acids. Recruitment covered 20 to 25 US areas and drew participants whose ages spanned roughly 18 to 100 years. People in the exposed group encountered a COVID-19 case within 2 weeks before entering the study. This clone was counted once. As originally analysed: From reference gene primer amplification, estimates of nucleated cell counts were derived. Only in-frame clones appear in the TCRdb table, and some are missing; sequencing was by immunoSEQ multiplex PCR. Clone size and V and J calls were adopted from that table, with D and trimming inferred from the DNA. The sample has over 350,000 clones; just over 90% are singletons.

The sequenced sample consisted of PBMCs or T cells enriched from blood (not recorded which). The TCR comes from a woman in her thirties or forties who had been exposed to COVID-19. This chain uses TRBV7-9 with TRBJ1-2, with 9 bases fitting TRBD1. The CDR3 loop reads CASSSTGTGGEGYTF. Here the CDR3 DNA reads TGTGCCAGCAGCTCCACCGGTACAGGGGGCGAAGGCTACACCTTC. The whole variable domain, filled in from reference TRBV7-9 and TRBJ1-2, reads DTGVSQNPRHKITKRGQNVTFRCDPISEHNRLYWYRQTLGQGPEFLTYFQNEAQLEKSRLLSDRFSAERPKGSFSTLEIQRTEQGDSAMYLCASSSTGTGGEGYTFGSGTRLTVV.